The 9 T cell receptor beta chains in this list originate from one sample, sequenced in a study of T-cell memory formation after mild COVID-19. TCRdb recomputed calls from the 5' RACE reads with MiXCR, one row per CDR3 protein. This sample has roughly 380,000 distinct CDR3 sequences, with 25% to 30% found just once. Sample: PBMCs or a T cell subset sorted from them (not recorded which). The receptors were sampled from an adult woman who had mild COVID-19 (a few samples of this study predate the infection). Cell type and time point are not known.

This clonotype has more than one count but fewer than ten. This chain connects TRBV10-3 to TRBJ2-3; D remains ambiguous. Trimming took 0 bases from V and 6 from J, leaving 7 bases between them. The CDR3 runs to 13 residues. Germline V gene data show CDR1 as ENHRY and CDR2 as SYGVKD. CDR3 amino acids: CAISESPLDTQYF. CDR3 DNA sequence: TGTGCCATCAGTGAGTCGCCACTCGATACGCAGTATTTT.

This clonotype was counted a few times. This chain's CDR3 is CASSPGHTDTQYF. CDR3 nucleotides: TGTGCCAGCTCACCCGGACACACAGATACGCAGTATTTT. V and J are TRBV18 and TRBJ2-3; TRBD1 might be the D (5 bases). V lost 3 bases, J lost 2 bases, and 6 bases lay in between. The CDR3 loop spans 13 amino acids. Looked up from germline, CDR1 is KGHSH and CDR2 is LQKENI.

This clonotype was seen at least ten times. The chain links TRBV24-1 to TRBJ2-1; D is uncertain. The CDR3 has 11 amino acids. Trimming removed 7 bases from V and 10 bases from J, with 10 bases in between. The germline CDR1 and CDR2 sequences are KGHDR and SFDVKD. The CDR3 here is CATSSPREQFF. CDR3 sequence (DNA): TGTGCCACCAGCAGCCCGAGGGAGCAGTTCTTC.

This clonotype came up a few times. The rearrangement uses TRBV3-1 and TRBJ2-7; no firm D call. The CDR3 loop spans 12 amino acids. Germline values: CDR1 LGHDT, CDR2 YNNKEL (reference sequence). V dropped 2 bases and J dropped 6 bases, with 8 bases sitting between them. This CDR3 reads CASSQPPGEQYF. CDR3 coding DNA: TGTGCCAGCAGCCAACCCCCTGGCGAGCAGTACTTC.

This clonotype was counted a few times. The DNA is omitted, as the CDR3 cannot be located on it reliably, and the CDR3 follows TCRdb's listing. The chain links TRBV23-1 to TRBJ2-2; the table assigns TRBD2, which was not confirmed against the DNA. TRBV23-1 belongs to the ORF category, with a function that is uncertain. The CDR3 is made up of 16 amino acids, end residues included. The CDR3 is CASSRTSGVTPGSCFF.

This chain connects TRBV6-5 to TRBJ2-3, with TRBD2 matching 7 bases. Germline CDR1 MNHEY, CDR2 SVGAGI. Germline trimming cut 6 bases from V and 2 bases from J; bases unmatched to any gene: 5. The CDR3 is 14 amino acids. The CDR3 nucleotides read TGTGCCAGCAGACCCGGGAGGAACACAGATACGCAGTATTTT. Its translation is CASRPGRNTDTQYF.

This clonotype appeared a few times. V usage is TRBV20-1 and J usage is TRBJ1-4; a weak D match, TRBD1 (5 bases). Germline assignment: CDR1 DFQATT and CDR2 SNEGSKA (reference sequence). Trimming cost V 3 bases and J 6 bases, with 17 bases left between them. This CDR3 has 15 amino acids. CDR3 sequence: CSASNQGGRHEKLFF. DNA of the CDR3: TGCAGTGCTAGCAACCAGGGAGGGAGGCATGAAAAACTGTTTTTT.

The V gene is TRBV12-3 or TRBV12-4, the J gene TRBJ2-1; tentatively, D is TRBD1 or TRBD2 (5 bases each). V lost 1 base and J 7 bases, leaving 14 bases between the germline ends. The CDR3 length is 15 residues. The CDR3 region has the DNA TGTGCCAGCAGTTTAGGTCAGGGAGACTGGAATGAGCAGTTCTTC. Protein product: CASSLGQGDWNEQFF.

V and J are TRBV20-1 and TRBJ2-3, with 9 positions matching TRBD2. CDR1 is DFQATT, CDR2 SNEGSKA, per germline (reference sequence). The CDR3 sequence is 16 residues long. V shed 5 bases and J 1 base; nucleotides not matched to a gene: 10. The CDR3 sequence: CSAGRLAAGGTDTQYF. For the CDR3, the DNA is TGCAGTGCTGGGAGACTAGCGGCCGGAGGCACAGATACGCAGTATTTT.